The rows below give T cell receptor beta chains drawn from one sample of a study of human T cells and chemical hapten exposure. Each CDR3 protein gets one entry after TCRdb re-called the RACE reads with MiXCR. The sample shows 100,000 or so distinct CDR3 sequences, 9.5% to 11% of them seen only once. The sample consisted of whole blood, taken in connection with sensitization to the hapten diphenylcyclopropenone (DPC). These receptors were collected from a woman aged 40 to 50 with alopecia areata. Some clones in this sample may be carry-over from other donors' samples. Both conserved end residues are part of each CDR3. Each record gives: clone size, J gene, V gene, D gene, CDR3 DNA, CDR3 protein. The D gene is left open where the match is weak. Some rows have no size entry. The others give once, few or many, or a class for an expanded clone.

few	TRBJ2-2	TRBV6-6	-	TGTGCCAGCAGTTACTCGACATTTCTACACACCGGGGAGCTGTTTTTT	CASSYSTFLHTGELFF
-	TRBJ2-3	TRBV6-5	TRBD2	TGTGCCAGCAGTTACGGCTGGACTAGCCGCTCAGATACGCAGTATTTT	CASSYGWTSRSDTQYF
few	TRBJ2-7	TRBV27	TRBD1	TGTGCCAGCACTATTTGGGGGTCGGGGACAGGCGGACCCTACGAGCAGTACTTC	CASTIWGSGTGGPYEQYF
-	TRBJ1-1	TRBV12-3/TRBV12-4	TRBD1	TGTGCCAGCAGTTTTAGGACAGGGGCTCTAAACACTGAAGCTTTCTTT	CASSFRTGALNTEAFF
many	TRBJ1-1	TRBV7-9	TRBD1	TGTGCCAGCAGCTTAGGACCCCTCAGACAGGGCCACACTGAAGCTTTCTTT	CASSLGPLRQGHTEAFF
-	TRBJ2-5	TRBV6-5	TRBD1	TGTGCCAGCAGTTACACCGGACAGGGCGGACAAGAGACCCAGTACTTC	CASSYTGQGGQETQYF
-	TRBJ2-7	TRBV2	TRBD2	TGTGCCACCGAGGGAGGGTCCTACGAGCAGTACTTC	CATEGGSYEQYF
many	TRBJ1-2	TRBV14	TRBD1	TGTGCCAGCAGCCTGACAGGGCCCAACGGAGGCTACACCTTC	CASSLTGPNGGYTF
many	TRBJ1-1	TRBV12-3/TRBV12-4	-	TGTGCCAGCACCCCCACAGGGAGGACGAACACTGAAGCTTTCTTT	CASTPTGRTNTEAFF
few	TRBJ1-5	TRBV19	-	TGTGCCAGTAGTATTAGATGGGGCGGCCCCAATCAGCCCCAGCATTTT	CASSIRWGGPNQPQHF
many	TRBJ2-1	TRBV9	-	TGTGCCAGCAGTAGGGGCGCGTCCTACAATGAGCAGTTCTTC	CASSRGASYNEQFF
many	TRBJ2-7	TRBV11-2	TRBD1	TGTGCCAGCAGCTTACAGGGGGCAAGCTACGAGCAGTACTTC	CASSLQGASYEQYF
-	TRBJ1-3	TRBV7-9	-	TGTGCCAGCACCCCAGCGGGGGGGGCTGGAAACACCATATATTTT	CASTPAGGAGNTIYF
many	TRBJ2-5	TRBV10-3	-	TGTGCCATCACTAGGACAGAAGAGACCCAGTACTTC	CAITRTEETQYF
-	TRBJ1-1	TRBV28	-	TGTGCCAGCAGTTCCCTCTGGGGCAAGAACACTGAAGCTTTCTTT	CASSSLWGKNTEAFF
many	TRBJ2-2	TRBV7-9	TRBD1	TGTGCCAGCAGCCCTTCGGGACAGGGGTACACCGGGGAGCTGTTTTTT	CASSPSGQGYTGELFF
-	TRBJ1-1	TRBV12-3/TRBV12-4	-	TGTGCCAGCAGTAACAGGTTTTGGGTTTTCTTT	CASSNRFWVFF
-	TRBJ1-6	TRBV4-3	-	TGCGCCAGCAGCCAATGGGAGGGTACCAATTCACCCCTCCACTTT	CASSQWEGTNSPLHF
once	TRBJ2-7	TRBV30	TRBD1	TGTGCCTGGAGACCGCAGGGGGCGGGGGAGCAGTACTTC	CAWRPQGAGEQYF
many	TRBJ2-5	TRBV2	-	TGTGCCAGCACTGCTGGAACGCTGCCTCAAGAGACCCAGTACTTC	CASTAGTLPQETQYF
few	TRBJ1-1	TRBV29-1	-	TGCAGCGTTGCGCAGGCCCGGGGGAAGAACACTGAAGCTTTCTTT	CSVAQARGKNTEAFF